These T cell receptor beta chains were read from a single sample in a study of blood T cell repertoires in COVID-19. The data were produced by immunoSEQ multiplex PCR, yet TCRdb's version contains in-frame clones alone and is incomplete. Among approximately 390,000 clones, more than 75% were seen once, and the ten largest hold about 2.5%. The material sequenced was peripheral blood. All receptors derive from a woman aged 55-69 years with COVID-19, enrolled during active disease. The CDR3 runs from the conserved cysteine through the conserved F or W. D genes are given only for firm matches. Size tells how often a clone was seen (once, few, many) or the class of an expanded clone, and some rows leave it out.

CDR3 protein: CASSEGRGSPLHF
CDR3 DNA: TGTGCCAGCAGTGAAGGCAGGGGCTCACCCCTCCACTTT
D gene: NA
CDR3 length: 13
V gene: TRBV6-4
clone size: NA
J gene: TRBJ1-6

CDR3 protein: CASLLAGGFTDTQYF
CDR3 DNA: TGTGCCAGCCTCCTGGCGGGGGGCTTCACAGATACGCAGTATTTT
D gene: TRBD2
CDR3 length: 15
V gene: TRBV6-5
clone size: once
J gene: TRBJ2-3

CDR3 protein: CASSYIPGLAGPYNDEQFF
CDR3 DNA: TGTGCCAGCAGTTATATTCCGGGACTAGCGGGGCCTTACAATGATGAGCAGTTCTTC
D gene: TRBD2
CDR3 length: 19
V gene: TRBV6-2/TRBV6-3
clone size: NA
J gene: TRBJ2-1

CDR3 protein: CASSYKTGPYGYTF
CDR3 DNA: TGTGCCAGCAGTTACAAGACAGGGCCCTATGGCTACACCTTC
D gene: TRBD1
CDR3 length: 14
V gene: TRBV6-5
clone size: NA
J gene: TRBJ1-2

CDR3 protein: CASSPRMTSGGEEKTQYF
CDR3 DNA: TGTGCCAGCTCACCAAGAATGACTAGCGGGGGGGAAGAAAAGACCCAGTACTTC
D gene: TRBD2
CDR3 length: 18
V gene: TRBV18
clone size: NA
J gene: TRBJ2-5

CDR3 protein: CASSTGTANEKLFF
CDR3 DNA: TGCGCCAGCAGCACCGGGACAGCGAATGAAAAACTGTTTTTT
D gene: TRBD1
CDR3 length: 14
V gene: TRBV5-1
clone size: once
J gene: TRBJ1-4

CDR3 protein: CASSQPGQINQPQHF
CDR3 DNA: TGCGCCAGCAGCCAACCAGGACAAATAAATCAGCCCCAGCATTTT
D gene: NA
CDR3 length: 15
V gene: TRBV4-1
clone size: NA
J gene: TRBJ1-5

CDR3 protein: CASSPHGTGNTEAFF
CDR3 DNA: TGTGCCAGCAGTCCCCACGGGACAGGGAACACTGAAGCTTTCTTT
D gene: TRBD1
CDR3 length: 15
V gene: TRBV6-5
clone size: NA
J gene: TRBJ1-1

CDR3 protein: CASSWQGNNEQFF
CDR3 DNA: TGCGCCAGCAGCTGGCAGGGGAACAATGAGCAGTTCTTC
D gene: NA
CDR3 length: 13
V gene: TRBV5-1
clone size: NA
J gene: TRBJ2-1

CDR3 protein: CASSVVSDPGGYTF
CDR3 DNA: TGTGCCAGCAGCGTAGTGTCTGACCCGGGTGGCTACACCTTC
D gene: NA
CDR3 length: 14
V gene: TRBV9
clone size: NA
J gene: TRBJ1-2

CDR3 protein: CASSLARRQDTEAFF
CDR3 DNA: TGTGCCAGCAGCTTGGCCCGGAGACAGGACACTGAAGCTTTCTTT
D gene: NA
CDR3 length: 15
V gene: TRBV5-4
clone size: NA
J gene: TRBJ1-1

CDR3 protein: CASRQGSNYGYTF
CDR3 DNA: TGTGCCAGCAGACAGGGATCTAACTATGGCTACACCTTC
D gene: NA
CDR3 length: 13
V gene: TRBV2
clone size: NA
J gene: TRBJ1-2

CDR3 protein: CASSLRGKGQARETQYF
CDR3 DNA: TGTGCCAGCAGCTTAAGGGGGAAGGGACAGGCCCGAGAGACCCAGTACTTC
D gene: TRBD1
CDR3 length: 17
V gene: TRBV7-9
clone size: NA
J gene: TRBJ2-5

CDR3 protein: CASKRTPSSYEQYF
CDR3 DNA: TGTGCCAGCAAAAGGACACCTAGCTCCTACGAGCAGTACTTC
D gene: NA
CDR3 length: 14
V gene: TRBV6-5
clone size: NA
J gene: TRBJ2-7

CDR3 protein: CASSPGNSNLMKAFF
CDR3 DNA: TGTGCCAGCTCTCCGGGGAACAGCAACCTTATGAAAGCTTTCTTT
D gene: NA
CDR3 length: 15
V gene: TRBV18
clone size: NA
J gene: TRBJ1-1

CDR3 protein: CASSRPGTGFSEQYF
CDR3 DNA: TGTGCCAGCAGCCGCCCCGGGACAGGGTTCTCCGAGCAGTACTTC
D gene: TRBD1
CDR3 length: 15
V gene: TRBV14
clone size: NA
J gene: TRBJ2-7

CDR3 protein: CASSLTGTYGYTF
CDR3 DNA: TGTGCCAGCAGTCTTACAGGAACCTATGGCTACACCTTC
D gene: NA
CDR3 length: 13
V gene: TRBV2
clone size: NA
J gene: TRBJ1-2

CDR3 protein: CASSLVGRTGNTEAFF
CDR3 DNA: TGTGCCAGCAGCTTAGTAGGACGGACAGGGAACACTGAAGCTTTCTTT
D gene: TRBD1
CDR3 length: 16
V gene: TRBV7-9
clone size: many
J gene: TRBJ1-1

CDR3 protein: CASSTGGTMGAFF
CDR3 DNA: TGCGCCAGCAGCACCGGGGGTACGATGGGCGCTTTCTTT
D gene: NA
CDR3 length: 13
V gene: TRBV5-1
clone size: NA
J gene: TRBJ1-1

CDR3 protein: CASSRGGNTEAFF
CDR3 DNA: TGTGCCAGCAGCCGCGGGGGGAACACTGAAGCTTTCTTT
D gene: NA
CDR3 length: 13
V gene: TRBV3-1/TRBV3-2
clone size: NA
J gene: TRBJ1-1